Listed here are 30 T cell receptor beta chains from one sample, sequenced in a study of blood T cell repertoires in COVID-19. Assay: immunoSEQ multiplex PCR; the TCRdb copy retains only in-frame clones and omits some. This sample yields about 130,000 clones, of which about 89% are seen a single time; roughly 3.9% belongs to the top ten. Sequenced: peripheral blood. Receptors originate from a man between 60 and 70 years old with COVID-19, enrolled during active disease.

The genes are TRBV9 and TRBJ2-7; 8 nucleotides agree with TRBD1. The trim removed 0 bases at V and 7 bases at J, leaving 9 bases unmatched. The CDR3 is 15 residues long. Per germline, CDR1 SGDLS and CDR2 YYNGEE. The CDR3 region is CASSVEGTGLGEQYF. The CDR3 DNA is TGTGCCAGCAGCGTAGAGGGGACAGGTTTAGGGGAGCAGTACTTC.

The rearrangement uses TRBV5-4 and TRBJ2-5, with D possibly matching TRBD1 (6 bases). CDR1 is SGHNT, CDR2 YYREEE, per germline (reference sequence). Trimming shortened V by 4 bases and J by 2 bases, and 12 bases separated the two germline ends. The CDR3 sequence is 14 residues long. This chain's CDR3 is CASSQIGQQETQYF. CDR3 bases: TGTGCCAGCAGCCAGATCGGACAGCAAGAGACCCAGTACTTC.

The V gene is TRBV7-9, the J gene TRBJ2-1; 10 bases map to TRBD2. J gave up 8 bases and V 5 bases, and 12 bases lay outside the gene matches. This CDR3 is built from 16 residues. Germline CDR1 SEHNR, CDR2 FQNEAQ (reference sequence). The CDR3 reads CASSPAGGPRSDEQFF. The DNA of the CDR3 is TGTGCCAGCAGCCCAGCGGGGGGGCCGAGGAGTGATGAGCAGTTCTTC.

V gene TRBV7-2 combines with J gene TRBJ1-6, with D perhaps TRBD1 (6 bases). The CDR3 is made up of 16 amino acids. The germline V gene has CDR1 SGHTA and CDR2 FQGNSA. With 3 bases removed from V and 0 bases from J, the gap between germline ends came to 9 bases. CDR3 nucleotide sequence: TGTGCCAGCAGCTTTAGGGACACCTCCTATAATTCACCCCTCCACTTT. Protein sequence: CASSFRDTSYNSPLHF.

Here the CDR3 DNA reads TGCGCCAGCGACACGGGACTCTCCTCCTACAATGAGCAGTTCTTC. This codes for CASDTGLSSYNEQFF. V and J are TRBV5-1 and TRBJ2-1; the D gene is possibly TRBD2 (6 bases). Germline loops: CDR1 SGHRS, CDR2 YFSETQ. Between the trimmed V and J ends, which lost 7 bases and 0 bases, there was a span of 14 bases. CDR3 length: 15 residues.

DNA of the CDR3: TGTGCCAGCAGTGGGACAGGCGCCATTCAGTACTTC. Translation gives CASSGTGAIQYF. The chain joins TRBV12-3 or TRBV12-4 to TRBJ2-4; 8 bases are a match to TRBD1. V dropped 5 bases and J dropped 9; count of bases not matched to a gene: 3. This CDR3 region has 12 residues.

CDR3: CASSTGTALINQPQHF. The CDR3 DNA reads TGTGCCAGCAGCACGGGGACAGCGTTGATCAATCAGCCCCAGCATTTT. V and J are TRBV7-9 and TRBJ1-5, with 7 bases aligning to TRBD1. This CDR3 has 16 residues. Looked up from germline, CDR1 is SEHNR and CDR2 is FQNEAQ (reference sequence). V shed 5 bases and J 3 bases; nucleotides not matched to a gene: 10.

In its sample, this clone was seen a few times. Other DNA variants within this sample encode the same CDR3. V and J are TRBV6-5 and TRBJ2-2; D possibly corresponds to TRBD1 (6 bases). CDR3 size: 14 residues. Trimming stripped 3 bases from V and 3 bases from J, with 8 bases between. The germline V gene has CDR1 MNHEY and CDR2 SVGAGI. The CDR3 sequence is CASSYYRDTGELFF. The CDR3 nucleotides read TGTGCCAGCAGTTATTACAGGGACACCGGGGAGCTGTTTTTT.

The CDR3 coding sequence is TGTGCCTGGAATGCAGGGCCTAGCTCCTACAATGAGCAGTTCTTC. It yields the protein CAWNAGPSSYNEQFF. V and J are TRBV30 and TRBJ2-1; TRBD1 is a possible D gene (5 bases). From germline, CDR1 is GTSNPN and CDR2 SVGIG (reference sequence). The CDR3 consists of 15 residues. With 4 bases removed from V and 0 bases from J, the gap between germline ends came to 13 bases.

The genes are TRBV6-5 and TRBJ1-3, with TRBD1 identical over 8 bases. The CDR3 sequence is 15 residues long. Germline assignment: CDR1 MNHEY and CDR2 SVGAGI. The V and J ends lost 6 bases and 2 bases, in that order; junction bases with no gene match: 6. CDR3 sequence: CASSSDRGAGNTIYF. Here the CDR3 DNA reads TGTGCCAGCAGCTCCGACAGGGGAGCTGGAAACACCATATATTTT.

The V gene is TRBV7-9, the J gene TRBJ1-1; possibly TRBD1 for D (5 bases). With 3 bases removed from V and 4 bases from J, the gap between germline ends came to 15 bases. The CDR3 consists of 15 residues. Germline V CDR1 and CDR2: SEHNR, FQNEAQ (reference sequence). In DNA form, the CDR3 reads TGTGCCAGCAGCTTGGACACCCCTATGGGCACTGAAGCTTTCTTT. Its protein is CASSLDTPMGTEAFF.

This clone was seen a few times. This chain connects TRBV18 to TRBJ1-1; 7 positions match TRBD1. V dropped 2 bases and J dropped 0; count of bases not matched to a gene: 3. CDR1 is KGHSH and CDR2 is LQKENI in the germline V gene. The CDR3 totals 15 residues. CDR3 nucleotides: TGTGCCAGCTCACCAAGGGGACAGCTGAACACTGAAGCTTTCTTT. Amino acid sequence: CASSPRGQLNTEAFF.

The chain links TRBV7-2 to TRBJ2-1; D is unclear. This CDR3 has 15 residues. From germline, CDR1 is SGHTA and CDR2 FQGNSA. The germline V and J ends were trimmed by 4 bases and 1 base, with 11 bases remaining between them. The CDR3 DNA reads TGTGCCAGCAGCTCCACGACTGGTTCCTACAATGAGCAGTTCTTC. It specifies CASSSTTGSYNEQFF.

This chain joins TRBV29-1 and TRBJ1-1, with a possible D match to TRBD1 (6 bases). CDR3 length: 12 amino acids. Trimming took off 4 bases at V and 11 bases at J, with 17 bases between the two ends. The germline gives CDR1 SQVTM, CDR2 ANQGSEA. CDR3 DNA sequence: TGCAGCGTTGGCCTTGGGGGCGCGGTTGCTTTCTTT. Amino acid sequence: CSVGLGGAVAFF.

V is TRBV30 and J is TRBJ1-6; tentative D call: TRBD1 (5 bases). The CDR3 is made up of 12 amino acids. V lost 5 bases, J lost 7 bases, and 9 bases lay in between. Germline CDR1 GTSNPN, CDR2 SVGIG (reference sequence). CDR3 DNA sequence: TGTGCCTGGGGTAGGGGAAATTCACCCCTCCACTTT. This translates into CAWGRGNSPLHF.

This chain connects TRBV5-6 to TRBJ1-1; D is uncertain. Trimming left V 1 base short and J 3 bases short, with 10 bases between. The germline V gene encodes CDR1 SGHDT and CDR2 YYEEEE. CDR3 size: 14 residues. The CDR3 DNA is TGTGCCAGCAGCTTGTTGCGGAGTCACACTGAAGCTTTCTTT. It encodes CASSLLRSHTEAFF.

This chain uses TRBV27 with TRBJ1-5; 8 bases line up with TRBD1. The CDR3 covers 14 residues. Germline trimming cut 2 bases from V and 4 bases from J; bases unmatched to any gene: 1. Germline assignment: CDR1 MNHEY and CDR2 SMNVEV (reference sequence). As DNA, the CDR3 is TGTGCCAGCAGTTTAAACAGGGGGAATCAGCCCCAGCATTTT. Encoded protein: CASSLNRGNQPQHF.

J is TRBJ1-4 and V is TRBV15, with D perhaps TRBD1 (5 bases). This CDR3 is built from 15 residues. The germline CDR1 and CDR2 sequences are LNHNV and YYDKDF (reference sequence). Trimming left V 1 base short and J 3 bases short, with 9 bases between. The DNA of the CDR3 is TGTGCCACCAGCAGAGGTCGGGGGTCTAATGAAAAACTGTTTTTT. Translated, it gives CATSRGRGSNEKLFF. The whole variable domain, remainder taken from reference TRBV15 and TRBJ1-4, is DAMVIQNPRYQVTQFGKPVTLSCSQTLNHNVMYWYQQKSSQAPKLLFHYYDKDFNNEADTPDNFQSRRPNTSFCFLDIRSPGLGDTAMYLCATSRGRGSNEKLFFGSGTQLSVL.

The V and J genes are TRBV6-1 and TRBJ1-4; 12 nucleotides align to TRBD1. After removal of 3 bases from V and 7 bases from J, the junction contained 6 bases not matched to a gene. The CDR3 has 16 residues. CDR1 and CDR2 (germline): MNHNS, SASEGT. Here the CDR3 reads CASSDLGQGAGEKLFF. The DNA of the CDR3 is TGTGCCAGCAGTGATTTGGGACAGGGGGCAGGTGAAAAACTGTTTTTT.

The J gene is TRBJ1-1, the V gene TRBV19; tentatively, D is TRBD1 (6 bases). CDR3 length: 13 amino acids. Between the trimmed V and J ends, which lost 3 bases and 4 bases, there was a span of 9 bases. CDR1 LNHDA and CDR2 SQIVND come from the germline V gene (reference sequence). The CDR3 bases are TGTGCCAGTAGTATGCAGGGGCGCACTGAAGCTTTCTTT. It yields the protein CASSMQGRTEAFF.

The CDR3 region has the DNA TGCAGTGCTAGTCTGGACAGGGCCCGATACCCGAGCTCCTACGAGCAGTACTTC. This translates into CSASLDRARYPSSYEQYF. The chain has TRBV20-1 and TRBJ2-7; TRBD1 agrees at 8 bases. Germline assignment: CDR1 DFQATT and CDR2 SNEGSKA (reference sequence). This CDR3 has 18 residues. The junction had 16 bases not matched to a gene; V was cut back by 3 bases and J by 0 bases.

In nucleotides, the CDR3 is TGTGCCAGCAGCCCACTCGGGACTAGCGGGACCTACGAGCAGTACTTC. Its protein product is CASSPLGTSGTYEQYF. The rearrangement links TRBV7-6 to TRBJ2-7, with 13 nucleotides matching TRBD2. Germline-derived CDR1 and CDR2 are SGHVS and FNYEAQ. This CDR3 is 16 amino acids long. V lost 5 bases, J lost 2 bases, and 6 bases stayed unmatched.

The chain has TRBV9 and TRBJ2-3; 11 positions match TRBD1. J gave up 8 bases and V 0 bases, and 5 bases lay outside the gene matches. This CDR3 contains 15 residues. CDR1 is SGDLS, CDR2 YYNGEE, per germline. As DNA, the CDR3 is TGTGCCAGCAGCGTAGTAGGACAGGGGGCTTTTACGCAGTATTTT. This encodes CASSVVGQGAFTQYF.

This rearrangement joins TRBV27 to TRBJ1-1; D uncertain. This CDR3 is built from 13 residues. The V gene's germline CDR1 is MNHEY and CDR2 SMNVEV (reference sequence). V gave up 5 bases and J gave up 4 bases, with 11 bases separating them. Here the CDR3 DNA reads TGTGCCAGCAGTACCCGGTACGTCACTGAAGCTTTCTTT. This codes for CASSTRYVTEAFF.

The chain combines TRBV7-9 with TRBJ2-5; 7 nucleotides match TRBD2. Per the germline V gene, CDR1 is SEHNR and CDR2 is FQNEAQ (reference sequence). J gave up 3 bases and V 1 base, and 2 bases lay outside the gene matches. This CDR3 has 14 residues. The CDR3 is CASSLVRGEETQYF. Written as DNA, the CDR3 is TGTGCCAGCAGCTTAGTCCGGGGGGAAGAGACCCAGTACTTC.

This chain connects TRBV5-1 to TRBJ1-3; a possible D gene is TRBD1 (6 bases). The germline gives CDR1 SGHRS, CDR2 YFSETQ. The CDR3 length is 15 residues. V was shortened by 4 bases and J by 2 bases, with 13 bases between the two germline ends. CDR3 nucleotide sequence: TGCGCCAGCAGCCCGTCTACAGGGCCTGGAAACACCATATATTTT. As protein: CASSPSTGPGNTIYF.

V is TRBV29-1 and J is TRBJ1-2; perhaps TRBD1 as D (5 bases). Trimming removed 3 bases at V and 6 bases at J, with 14 bases between. Germline lookup yields CDR1 SQVTM and CDR2 ANQGSEA. The CDR3 spans 13 residues. CDR3 in amino acids: CSVELQGVNGYTF. CDR3 DNA sequence: TGCAGCGTTGAGCTCCAGGGTGTAAATGGCTACACCTTC.

The gene calls are TRBV10-3 and TRBJ2-1; D call uncertain. The CDR3 loop spans 11 amino acids. Trimming removed 11 bases at V and 8 bases at J, with 13 bases between. The germline V gene has CDR1 ENHRY and CDR2 SYGVKD. This chain's CDR3 is CASSEVDEQFF. CDR3 DNA sequence: TGTGCCTCCTCAGAGGTTGATGAGCAGTTCTTC.

The genes are TRBV6-2 or TRBV6-3 and TRBJ2-2, with 9 bases lining up with TRBD1. V lost 0 bases and J lost 1; bases outside the gene matches: 6. The CDR3 is 18 residues long. Germline CDR1 and CDR2: MNHEY and SVGEGT. In DNA form, the CDR3 reads TGTGCCAGCAGTTACTCGGCCGGGACAGGGAGGAACACCGGGGAGCTGTTTTTT. Encoded protein: CASSYSAGTGRNTGELFF.

The chain combines TRBV29-1 with TRBJ1-1; TRBD1 aligns across 8 bases. Germline V gene sequence: CDR1 SQVTM, CDR2 ANQGSEA. CDR3 size: 12 residues. Trimming at V came to 7 bases and at J to 10 bases, leaving 11 bases not matched to a gene. The CDR3 nucleotides are TGCAGCGCGGGACAGGATGCCTATGTAGCTTTCTTT. Encoded protein: CSAGQDAYVAFF.